Listed here are 13 T cell receptor beta chains from one sample, sequenced in a study of early T cells in non-severe SARS-CoV-2 infection. TCRdb processed the 5' RACE reads anew with MiXCR; each CDR3 protein has one entry. Of tens of thousands of distinct CDR3 sequences in the sample, less than 15% were seen once. The input for sequencing was whole blood, taken at baseline. Every receptor here comes from an adult who was a healthcare worker with PCR-confirmed SARS-CoV-2 infection or an uninfected control (not recorded which).

The chain has TRBV2 and TRBJ2-3, with D perhaps assigned TRBD1 or TRBD2 (5 bases each). Germline CDR1 reads SNHLY; CDR2 reads FYNNEI. The V gene lost 2 bases and the J gene lost 5 bases, with 23 bases spanning the gap. CDR3 length: 18 residues. The CDR3 nucleotides are TGTGCCAGCAGTGAAATCCCCCCAGGGACGGGTGTTAGAGATACGCAGTATTTT. Translated, it gives CASSEIPPGTGVRDTQYF.

V is TRBV20-1 and J is TRBJ1-6; 7 bases agree with TRBD1. CDR1 is DFQATT, CDR2 SNEGSKA, per germline (reference sequence). V trimming: 0 bases; J trimming: 3 bases; junction bases outside the gene matches: 8. CDR3 length: 17 residues. CDR3 in DNA: TGCAGTGCTAGAGAGCTTAGCAGGGGGGTCTATAATTCACCCCTCCACTTT. Its translation: CSARELSRGVYNSPLHF.

This clonotype was found a few times. J is TRBJ1-6 and V is TRBV27; D unresolved. The CDR3 loop spans 14 amino acids. The ends were cut back, 7 bases at V and 5 bases at J, with 12 bases in the middle. Germline-derived CDR1 and CDR2 are MNHEY and SMNVEV (reference sequence). CDR3 amino acids: CASTLQRNNSPLHF. The CDR3 bases are TGTGCCAGCACCTTACAGAGGAATAATTCACCCCTCCACTTT.

This chain links TRBV7-9 with TRBJ2-7, with D unclear. The CDR3 extends over 14 amino acids. Trimming cost V 9 bases and J 1 base, with 16 bases left between them. The V gene's germline CDR1 is SEHNR and CDR2 FQNEAQ (reference sequence). The CDR3 loop reads CASASGAPSYEQYF. The CDR3, as DNA: TGTGCCAGTGCATCGGGCGCTCCTTCCTACGAGCAGTACTTC. The full variable domain, completed using reference TRBV7-9 and TRBJ2-7, is DTGVSQNPRHKITKRGQNVTFRCDPISEHNRLYWYRQTLGQGPEFLTYFQNEAQLEKSRLLSDRFSAERPKGSFSTLEIQRTEQGDSAMYLCASASGAPSYEQYFGPGTRLTVT.

This clonotype has just a few counts. J is TRBJ2-1 and V is TRBV6-2 or TRBV6-3; weak D call: TRBD1 (6 bases). Germline V gene lookup returns CDR1 MNHEY and CDR2 SVGEGT. The CDR3 covers 12 residues. V was pared by 6 bases and J by 8 bases, with 11 bases between. CDR3 in DNA: TGTGCCAGCAGCCGCAGGGGCTATGAGCAGTTCTTC. This codes for CASSRRGYEQFF.

The gene calls are TRBV6-5 and TRBJ1-4; no clear D gene. Germline values: CDR1 MNHEY, CDR2 SVGAGI. The CDR3 sequence is 14 residues long. V shed 5 bases and J shed 5 bases, with 12 bases lying between them. CDR3 protein: CASSDERRNEKLFF. CDR3 DNA sequence: TGTGCCAGCAGTGACGAAAGGAGGAATGAAAAACTGTTTTTT.

The sample holds a few counts of this clonotype. The rearrangement uses TRBV7-9 and TRBJ2-7; D may be TRBD1 (5 bases). Per the germline V gene, CDR1 is SEHNR and CDR2 is FQNEAQ (reference sequence). V was clipped by 2 bases and J by 0 bases, with 8 bases between them. CDR3 length: 14 amino acids. CDR3 loop: CASSLTQVSYEQYF. In DNA form, the CDR3 reads TGTGCCAGCAGCTTAACACAGGTCTCCTACGAGCAGTACTTC.

The chain combines TRBV28 with TRBJ1-2; the match to TRBD1 covers 7 bases. Germline CDR1 MDHEN, CDR2 SYDVKM. The CDR3 has 16 residues. V shed 5 bases, J shed 5 bases, and the junction held 14 bases outside the gene matches. The CDR3 reads CASSKLSAGGRYGYTF. The CDR3 coding sequence is TGTGCCAGCAGTAAGTTATCGGCAGGGGGTCGGTATGGCTACACCTTC.

This clonotype was counted ten times or more. The V gene is TRBV5-1, the J gene TRBJ2-2; D not certain. The V gene lost 0 bases and the J gene lost 3 bases, with 6 bases spanning the gap. In germline, CDR1 is SGHRS, CDR2 YFSETQ. This CDR3 is built from 14 residues. CDR3 sequence reads: CASSLGAYTGELFF. Here the CDR3 DNA reads TGCGCCAGCAGCTTGGGGGCCTACACCGGGGAGCTGTTTTTT. Complete variable domain (other parts from reference TRBV5-1 and TRBJ2-2): KAGVTQTPRYLIKTRGQQVTLSCSPISGHRSVSWYQQTPGQGLQFLFEYFSETQRNKGNFPGRFSGRQFSNSRSEMNVSTLELGDSALYLCASSLGAYTGELFFGEGSRLTVL.

The rearrangement joins TRBV9 to TRBJ2-1; 8 bases line up with TRBD2. Germline CDR1 and CDR2: SGDLS and YYNGEE. The CDR3 runs 16 residues. V lost 0 bases to trimming and J lost 7 bases; unmatched junction nucleotides: 9. The CDR3 DNA reads as TGTGCCAGCAGCGTAGAGGGTAGCGGGATGTTTAATGAGCAGTTCTTC. Translating it yields CASSVEGSGMFNEQFF.

This clonotype was found a few times. The gene calls are TRBV5-5 and TRBJ1-5; 8 bases fit TRBD1. The CDR3 covers 14 residues. The germline V gene has CDR1 SGHKS and CDR2 YYEKEE (reference sequence). Trimming at V came to 4 bases and at J to 6 bases, leaving 6 bases not matched to a gene. Written as DNA, the CDR3 is TGTGCCAGCAGCCTGGACAGGGTGAGTCAGCCCCAGCATTTT. It yields the protein CASSLDRVSQPQHF.

This clonotype has only a few counts. This chain joins TRBV11-3 and TRBJ2-2, with D possibly called TRBD1 or TRBD2 (6 bases each). The CDR3 covers 15 residues. CDR1 is SGHNT and CDR2 is YENEEA in the germline V gene. The V gene lost 8 bases and the J gene lost 4 bases, with 17 bases spanning the gap. The CDR3 region has the DNA TGTGCCAGCGTACGGGGGCAGGGAGGCACCGGGGAGCTGTTTTTT. Its protein is CASVRGQGGTGELFF.

The sample holds a few counts of this clonotype. The chain links TRBV12-3 or TRBV12-4 to TRBJ1-5; D is unclear. This CDR3 is 15 amino acids long. V was trimmed by 6 bases and J by 7 bases, leaving 19 bases between them. CDR3 in DNA: TGTGCCAGCAGCGCCCGCCTAGGATTAGGGCAGCCCCAGCATTTT. Translation gives CASSARLGLGQPQHF.